A single sample gave rise to the 11 T cell receptor beta chains below, sequenced in a study of OX40 agonist ivuxolimab in advanced cancers. The repertoire was sequenced with immunoSEQ multiplex PCR; TCRdb's copy has only in-frame clones and lacks some. The table shows about 80,000 clones, with around 87% occurring only once. The sequencing used CD4+ or CD8+ T cells sorted from blood, collected in a trial of the OX40 agonist ivuxolimab. The receptors were gathered from an adult with an advanced solid tumor such as melanoma, head and neck, liver or kidney cancer.

The chain is built from TRBV6-5 and TRBJ2-2, with 7 bases that match TRBD1. This CDR3 contains 14 residues. The V and J ends lost 4 bases and 5 bases, in that order; junction bases with no gene match: 4. The germline gives CDR1 MNHEY, CDR2 SVGAGI. Here the CDR3 reads CASSSTGITGELFF. CDR3 nucleotide sequence: TGTGCCAGCAGTTCGACAGGGATAACCGGGGAGCTGTTTTTT.

The chain combines TRBV2 with TRBJ2-1, with 7 bases lining up with TRBD2. J was trimmed by 2 bases and V by 4 bases; bases with no gene match: 8. Germline V gene sequence: CDR1 SNHLY, CDR2 FYNNEI. CDR3 length: 16 residues. Here the CDR3 reads CASSVIRAGTYNEQFF. In DNA form, the CDR3 reads TGTGCCAGCAGTGTGATACGAGCGGGAACCTACAATGAGCAGTTCTTC.

The chain couples TRBV28 to TRBJ1-2; no firm D call. Germline V lookup: CDR1 MDHEN, CDR2 SYDVKM. V was clipped by 3 bases and J by 8 bases, with 7 bases between them. The CDR3 sequence is 11 residues long. The CDR3 coding sequence is TGTGCCAGCAGTTTTCTAAAAGGCTACACCTTC. It translates to CASSFLKGYTF.

The chain recombines TRBV7-3 with TRBJ2-2, with D perhaps matching TRBD1 (5 bases). This CDR3 comprises 16 residues. Between the trimmed V and J ends, which lost 0 bases and 5 bases, there was a span of 13 bases. In germline, CDR1 is SGHTA, CDR2 FQGTGA. CDR3 nucleotide sequence: TGTGCCAGCAGCTTAACTAAAGGGGTCGGGACCGGGGAGCTGTTTTTT. It encodes CASSLTKGVGTGELFF. Full variable domain (outside the CDR3, taken from reference TRBV7-3 and TRBJ2-2): GAGVSQTPSNKVTEKGKYVELRCDPISGHTALYWYRQSLGQGPEFLIYFQGTGAADDSGLPNDRFFAVRPEGSVSTLKIQRTERGDSAVYLCASSLTKGVGTGELFFGEGSRLTVL.

Written as DNA, the CDR3 is TGTGCCAGCAGCTCGGGTCCGGGACAGGGTAATTCACCCCTCCACTTT. Encoded protein: CASSSGPGQGNSPLHF. The chain joins TRBV5-5 to TRBJ1-6, with 9 bases aligning to TRBD1. Trimming removed 3 bases from V and 6 bases from J; junction bases left unmatched: 7. This CDR3 has 16 residues. CDR1 and CDR2 from the germline V gene are SGHKS and YYEKEE (reference sequence).

The chain is built from TRBV5-6 and TRBJ2-1; a weak D match, TRBD2 (6 bases). Germline lookup yields CDR1 SGHDT and CDR2 YYEEEE. Between the trimmed V and J ends, which lost 0 bases and 9 bases, there was a span of 19 bases. The CDR3 is 16 residues long. CDR3 in amino acids: CASSLVGTPSRGEQFF. As DNA, the CDR3 is TGTGCCAGCAGCTTGGTCGGGACTCCTTCACGGGGTGAGCAGTTCTTC.

The J gene is TRBJ1-5, the V gene TRBV5-6; D gene ambiguous. This CDR3 is built from 14 residues. The germline gives CDR1 SGHDT, CDR2 YYEEEE. The V end was cut by 4 bases, the J end by 6 bases, with 14 bases between. CDR3 residues: CASSPWLSGQPQHF. Written as DNA, the CDR3 is TGTGCCAGCAGCCCTTGGCTCAGCGGTCAGCCCCAGCATTTT.

The V gene is TRBV5-5, the J gene TRBJ2-3; tentatively, D is TRBD2 (7 bases). V was trimmed by 0 bases and J by 9 bases, leaving 20 bases between them. The CDR3 has 16 residues. CDR1 and CDR2 from the germline V gene are SGHKS and YYEKEE (reference sequence). For the CDR3, the DNA is TGTGCCAGCAGCTTGGGCCCCATCGGCGGGGGCATAACGCAGTATTTT. This sequence encodes CASSLGPIGGGITQYF.

The J gene is TRBJ2-1, the V gene TRBV19; 10 bases are a match to TRBD1. Germline CDR1 LNHDA, CDR2 SQIVND (reference sequence). The CDR3 spans 18 residues. Trimming removed 5 bases from V and 5 bases from J; junction bases left unmatched: 15. CDR3 region: CASSDLFGTGALHNEQFF. As DNA, the CDR3 is TGTGCCAGTAGTGATTTGTTCGGGACAGGGGCGCTCCACAATGAGCAGTTCTTC.

The V gene is TRBV19, the J gene TRBJ2-3; D might be TRBD1 or TRBD2, each matching 7 bases. The CDR3 spans 17 residues. CDR1 and CDR2 from the germline V gene are LNHDA and SQIVND (reference sequence). V lost 3 bases, J lost 0 bases, and 16 bases lay in between. As DNA, the CDR3 is TGTGCCAGTAGTATTGACCAGGGGGGGGTTAGCACAGATACGCAGTATTTT. It translates to CASSIDQGGVSTDTQYF.

The chain has TRBV29-1 and TRBJ2-5; TRBD1 might be the D (5 bases). The V gene lost 4 bases and the J gene lost 6 bases, with 9 bases spanning the gap. The length of the CDR3 is 11 residues. Germline loops: CDR1 SQVTM, CDR2 ANQGSEA. The DNA for the CDR3 is TGCAGCGTTGGCAGGGAACAGACCCAGTACTTC. This translates into CSVGREQTQYF.